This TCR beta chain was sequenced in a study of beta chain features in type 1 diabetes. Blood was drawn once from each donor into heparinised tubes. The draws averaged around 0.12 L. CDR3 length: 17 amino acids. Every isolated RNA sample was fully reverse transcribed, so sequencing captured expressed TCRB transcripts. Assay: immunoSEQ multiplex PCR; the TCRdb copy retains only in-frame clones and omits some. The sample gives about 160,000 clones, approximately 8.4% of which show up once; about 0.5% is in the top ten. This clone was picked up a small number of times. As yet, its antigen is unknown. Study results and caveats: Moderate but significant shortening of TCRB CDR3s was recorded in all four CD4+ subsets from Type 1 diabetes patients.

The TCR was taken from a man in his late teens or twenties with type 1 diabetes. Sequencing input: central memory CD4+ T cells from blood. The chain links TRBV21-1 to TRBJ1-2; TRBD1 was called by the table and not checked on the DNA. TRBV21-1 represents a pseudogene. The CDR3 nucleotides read TGTGCCAGCAGGGTCCTTCAGGGGGGACAGATCTTCTATGGCTACACCTTC. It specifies CASRVLQGGQIFYGYTF.